This is a list of T cell receptor beta chains from one sample in a study of tumor and adjacent non-tumor tissue in lung cancer. TCRdb fed the multiplex PCR reads into MiXCR, producing one record per CDR3 protein. The sample lists 48,000 or so distinct CDR3 sequences, more than 55% occurring once. The sample was distant non-tumor lung tissue. All receptors derive from a woman in her 70s with non-small cell lung cancer. Each CDR3 is given without its conserved first and last residue. The order of the fields is J gene, clone size, V gene, CDR3 protein. Some rows have no size entry. The others give once, few or many, or a class for an expanded clone.

>TRBJ1-1|.|TRBV6-1
TSNGGRQSEAF
>TRBJ2-3|once|TRBV12-3/TRBV12-4
ASIRTGTFADIQY
>TRBJ1-2|once|TRBV11-1
ASTHSGLGYGYT
>TRBJ1-6|.|TRBV5-5
ASSLEPGGNSPFH
>TRBJ2-1|.|TRBV19
ASRGQSGYNEQF
>TRBJ2-1|.|TRBV9
ASSARTSGGLF
>TRBJ1-1|.|TRBV27
ASIGNTGSVAF
>TRBJ2-7|many|TRBV5-6
ASSTYQGQGREQY
>TRBJ1-1|medium-sized|TRBV29-1
SVQEGPYEAF
>TRBJ2-7|.|TRBV29-1
RGLAVGSYEQY
>TRBJ1-6|.|TRBV6-6
VSSYNGGTNSALH
>TRBJ1-5|many|TRBV6-1
ASSEADRGDQPQH
>TRBJ1-3|.|TRBV30
TWSSSGNTIY
>TRBJ2-6|once|TRBV29-1
SVEDGSSGASVLT
>TRBJ2-7|.|TRBV12-3/TRBV12-4
ASRDTGGNEQY
>TRBJ2-7|many|TRBV21-1
ASSKVGGDEQY
>TRBJ2-1|.|TRBV20-1
SYRDGSGVYNEQF
>TRBJ2-7|medium-sized|TRBV29-1
SVRSGSEQY
>TRBJ2-7|many|TRBV28
ASSPGQGSDEQY
>TRBJ1-2|few|TRBV5-1
ASSLGQDYGYT
>TRBJ1-2|.|TRBV29-1
SVQPQGRYYRYT
>TRBJ2-1|many|TRBV14
ASSREVMTDEQF
>TRBJ2-3|.|TRBV12-3/TRBV12-4
ASGTSGSTDTRY
>TRBJ2-7|.|TRBV11-1
ASNSIGWDQY
>TRBJ2-5|.|TRBV29-1
SVDPGVQETQH
>TRBJ2-3|.|TRBV29-1
NAEARRGGGDTQY
>TRBJ2-7|.|TRBV29-1
SVEVGQGIHN
>TRBJ1-1|many|TRBV6-4
ASSEWANTEVF
>TRBJ2-5|.|TRBV20-1
SARRGGGSEAQY
>TRBJ2-1|once|TRBV28
ASSSVLGLTYNEQF
>TRBJ2-3|.|TRBV6-2/TRBV6-3
ARSRDSRDTQY
>TRBJ1-1|many|TRBV20-1
SARFTNTEAF
>TRBJ2-7|.|TRBV29-1
SIEVPSYYEQY
>TRBJ1-2|many|TRBV6-5
ASSYSMGPDRAGYT
>TRBJ1-1|.|TRBV4-1
ASSQDRVRLTEAF
>TRBJ2-5|.|TRBV6-1
TSSRPGQETQY
>TRBJ2-5|many|TRBV10-3
AISADYQETQY
>TRBJ2-7|.|TRBV11-1
ASIFEAGRYEQN
>TRBJ1-1|.|TRBV10-2
PSSEWSTLNTGAF
>TRBJ2-3|.|TRBV29-1
GIELGTSGTDTQY
>TRBJ2-3|once|TRBV11-3
ASSHYAREDSTDTQY
>TRBJ1-5|.|TRBV30
GWSPGHRWPQH
>TRBJ2-5|many|TRBV6-1
ASIKRTVNEETQY
>TRBJ1-2|.|TRBV29-1
SVGPDTYGYT
>TRBJ1-6|.|TRBV4-2
ASSRGPSSYNSPFH
>TRBJ2-1|.|TRBV5-6
ASSLHLSGRGNEQF
>TRBJ2-4|many|TRBV6-1
ASSEVFLAENIQY
>TRBJ1-1|many|TRBV5-6
ASSDQSTEAF
>TRBJ2-1|.|TRBV11-3
ASSWGSGVNEQF
>TRBJ2-7|many|TRBV20-1
SAGGLVYEQY
>TRBJ2-6|.|TRBV28
ASRPGYLGANVLI
>TRBJ2-5|few|TRBV6-5
ASSYSYSSSQETQY
>TRBJ1-1|medium-sized|TRBV29-1
SVEDGGRGDTEAF
>TRBJ2-7|.|TRBV29-1
SAKRLRKDSSYEQY
>TRBJ2-1|.|TRBV5-6
ASSVGLLSNEQF